This T cell receptor beta chain derives from a study of shared clonotypes between healthy human individuals. CD8 cells classed as naive were CD45RO-negative and positively selected for CCR7, excluding terminally differentiated effector memory CD45RA+ cells. Adult Caucasians living in Nashville, Tennessee made up all of the donors. In this sample, this clone turned up once. Repertoires were generated with immunoSEQ multiplex PCR, while TCRdb's copy carries only in-frame clones and drops some. The sample holds roughly 550,000 clones; 95% to 96% are singletons and the top ten take roughly 0.1%. The specimen sequenced was naive CD8+ T cells sorted from blood. This clonotype originated in a woman between 25 and 40 years old in good health.

CDR3 amino acids: CASSVAGGFVEQYF. The CDR3 DNA is TGTGCCAGCAGTGTAGCGGGAGGGTTCGTCGAGCAGTACTTC. This chain links TRBV27 with TRBJ2-7; TRBD2 matches at 11 bases. From germline, CDR1 is MNHEY and CDR2 SMNVEV (reference sequence). With V trimmed by 5 bases and J by 6 bases, 6 bases remained unmatched. This CDR3 is 14 amino acids long.